The 32 T cell receptor beta chains below come from one sample, sequenced in a study of primary melanoma T cells and metastatic recurrence (dated by TCRdb to 2020 to 2021). The library was obtained by the immunoSEQ multiplex PCR assay. The table comes from immuneACCESS by way of TCRdb, which keeps in-frame sequences with V and J called. Part of the clones is missing from these tables; in studies checked, under half for an unresolved V gene and the rest for unknown reasons. Counted in this sample were approximately 200 clones; around 92% of them appeared once. About 10% of the sample goes to the ten largest clones. Sequenced sample: melanoma tumor tissue. Receptor source: a human donor with melanoma.

V is TRBV11-3 and J is TRBJ2-3; 9 bases map to TRBD2. There are 14 residues in the CDR3. Germline CDR1 is SGHNT and CDR2 is YENEEA. Losses at the gene ends were 3 bases for V and 4 bases for J; bases not matched to a gene: 2. The CDR3 spells CASSFLAGSDTQYF. The CDR3 nucleotides are TGTGCCAGCAGCTTCCTAGCGGGGTCAGATACGCAGTATTTT.

This rearrangement joins TRBV6-8 to TRBJ2-3; D call uncertain. V lost 5 bases and J 3 bases, leaving 18 bases between the germline ends. This CDR3 comprises 16 residues. CDR1 and CDR2 (germline): MNHGY, SAAAGT. CDR3 bases: TGTGCCAGCAGTCTATCCGAGGATTCCCTTACAGATACGCAGTATTTT. Protein: CASSLSEDSLTDTQYF.

The chain carries TRBV11-3 and TRBJ1-4; D remains ambiguous. The CDR3 has 15 amino acids. Trimming left V 1 base short and J 8 bases short, with 14 bases between. The germline V gene has CDR1 SGHNT and CDR2 YENEEA. The CDR3 DNA reads as TGTGCCAGCAGCTTAGTTCGGGCGGGGAGGGAAAAACTGTTTTTT. This encodes CASSLVRAGREKLFF.

A remark on this clone: A base in the sequence is ambiguous or unread; the matching residue is shown as X. CDR3: CASRXENYGYTF. For the CDR3, the DNA is TGTGCCAGTAGAGYGGAGAACTATGGCTACACCTTC. The chain employs TRBV19 and TRBJ1-2; D unclear. V was trimmed by 6 bases and J by 2 bases, leaving 7 bases between them. The CDR3 sequence is 12 residues long. CDR1 is LNHDA and CDR2 is SQIVND in the germline V gene (reference sequence).

The chain employs TRBV7-1 and TRBJ2-7; D gene unclear. TRBV7-1 is labeled an ORF, and its function is uncertain. This CDR3 region has 13 residues. V was trimmed by 8 bases and J by 4 bases, leaving 15 bases between them. As DNA, the CDR3 is TGTGCCAGCGGCCCCCGCACCGGGTACGAGCAGTACTTC. Amino acids: CASGPRTGYEQYF.

This chain connects TRBV11-3 to TRBJ1-1; D is ambiguous. CDR1 and CDR2 from the germline V gene are SGHNT and YENEEA. CDR3 length: 15 residues. V lost 2 bases and J lost 0, with 10 bases in between. For the CDR3, the DNA is TGTGCCAGCAGCTTACACGGACCAATGAACACTGAAGCTTTCTTT. Translated, it gives CASSLHGPMNTEAFF.

The rearrangement links TRBV6-8 to TRBJ1-1; 7 bases match TRBD1. CDR1 is MNHGY and CDR2 is SAAAGT in the germline V gene. The CDR3 spans 15 residues. The V and J ends lost 6 bases and 4 bases, in that order; junction bases with no gene match: 11. The CDR3 sequence: CASRRMTGLGTEAFF. CDR3 nucleotides: TGTGCCAGCAGACGAATGACAGGGTTAGGCACTGAAGCTTTCTTT.

In nucleotides, the CDR3 is TGCGCCAGCAGTGAGTCGCCGGGTAATAGCAATCAGCCCCAGCATTTT. Its translation is CASSESPGNSNQPQHF. The chain carries TRBV10-2 and TRBJ1-5; no definite D call. V lost 0 bases and J 0 bases, leaving 9 bases between the germline ends. This CDR3 region has 16 residues. Per germline, CDR1 WSHSY and CDR2 SAAADI.

Concerning this clone itself: Relative to the germline gene, one junction end is altered; a read error may explain this. V usage is TRBV11-3 and J usage is TRBJ1-2, with D perhaps matching TRBD1 (6 bases). The V gene's germline CDR1 is SGHNT and CDR2 YENEEA. This CDR3 has 14 residues. This CDR3 is CVSSLVGGHYGYTF. CDR3 bases: TGTGTCAGCAGCTTAGTTGGGGGGCACTATGGCTACACCTTC. Full variable domain (outside the CDR3, taken from reference TRBV11-3 and TRBJ1-2): EAGVVQSPRYKIIEKKQPVAFWCNPISGHNTLYWYLQNLGQGPELLIRYENEEAVDDSQLPKDRFSAERLKGVDSTLKIQPAELGDSAVYLCVSSLVGGHYGYTFGSGTRLTVV.

The CDR3 DNA reads TGTGCCAGCAGCGCGACAGGGGGCGACTGGACTGAAGCTTTCTTT. It yields the protein CASSATGGDWTEAFF. V and J are TRBV9 and TRBJ1-1; 10 bases are shared with TRBD1. V shed 3 bases and J 5 bases; nucleotides not matched to a gene: 7. CDR3 length: 15 amino acids. Germline V gene data show CDR1 as SGDLS and CDR2 as YYNGEE.

The gene calls are TRBV11-3 and TRBJ1-3; 9 bases are shared with TRBD1. The CDR3 loop spans 17 amino acids. Losses at the gene ends were 5 bases for V and 1 base for J; bases not matched to a gene: 9. The germline V gene has CDR1 SGHNT and CDR2 YENEEA. The CDR3 sequence: CASSTQTGGYSGNTIYF. The CDR3 nucleotides read TGTGCCAGCAGCACACAGACAGGGGGGTATTCTGGAAACACCATATATTTT.

This clone was found a few times. The chain links TRBV14 to TRBJ1-1; no firm D call. Trimming left V 3 bases short and J 5 bases short, with 10 bases between. Germline values: CDR1 SGHDN, CDR2 FVKESK. The CDR3 has 13 residues. As DNA, the CDR3 is TGTGCCAGCAGCCAGATGGCGGGTACTGAAGCTTTCTTT. Translated: CASSQMAGTEAFF.

J is TRBJ2-1 and V is TRBV11-3; TRBD2 matches at 7 bases. Per germline, CDR1 SGHNT and CDR2 YENEEA. This CDR3 spans 16 amino acids. V lost 6 bases, J lost 8 bases, and 16 bases stayed unmatched. CDR3 protein: CASSFFPRTRSHEQFF. As DNA, the CDR3 is TGTGCCAGCAGTTTTTTTCCCAGGACTAGAAGCCATGAGCAGTTCTTC.

The rearrangement joins TRBV14 to TRBJ2-7; TRBD2 agrees at 8 bases. After removal of 3 bases from V and 1 base from J, the junction contained 20 bases not matched to a gene. The CDR3 runs to 20 residues. Germline values: CDR1 SGHDN, CDR2 FVKESK. CDR3 amino acids: CASSQHYLGAGGRLSYEQYF. The CDR3 coding sequence is TGTGCCAGCAGCCAGCACTATTTGGGCGCGGGGGGCCGACTGTCCTACGAGCAGTACTTC. Full variable domain (missing parts from reference TRBV14 and TRBJ2-7): EAGVTQFPSHSVIEKGQTVTLRCDPISGHDNLYWYRRVMGKEIKFLLHFVKESKQDESGMPNNRFLAERTGGTYSTLKVQPAELEDSGVYFCASSQHYLGAGGRLSYEQYFGPGTRLTVT.

V and J are TRBV16 and TRBJ1-3; D not certain. Germline loops: CDR1 KGHSY, CDR2 FQNENV. Trimming stripped 5 bases from V and 0 bases from J, with 11 bases between. The CDR3 covers 15 residues. The CDR3 DNA is TGTGCCAGCAGCGGACGATGGCCCTCTGGAAACACCATATATTTT. This translates into CASSGRWPSGNTIYF.

This clone came up once. This chain connects TRBV11-3 to TRBJ2-4, with 13 bases identical to TRBD2. Germline CDR1 SGHNT, CDR2 YENEEA. The CDR3 contains 16 residues. With V trimmed by 1 base and J by 7 bases, 4 bases remained unmatched. The CDR3 protein is CASSLGLAGGPNIQYF. The CDR3 DNA reads TGTGCCAGCAGCTTAGGACTAGCGGGGGGACCCAACATTCAGTACTTC.

The gene calls are TRBV18 and TRBJ1-2, with 9 bases matching TRBD1. This CDR3 spans 17 amino acids. V shed 4 bases and J 1 base; nucleotides not matched to a gene: 10. Looked up from germline, CDR1 is KGHSH and CDR2 is LQKENI. The CDR3 sequence is CASSLRDRAFNNYGYTF. CDR3 DNA sequence: TGTGCCAGCTCACTCCGGGACAGGGCGTTTAATAACTATGGCTACACCTTC.

This clone has a single count. The chain employs TRBV5-1 and TRBJ2-5; 8 bases are a match to TRBD1. This CDR3 is 15 amino acids long. The germline CDR1 and CDR2 sequences are SGHRS and YFSETQ. V gave up 3 bases and J gave up 3 bases; unmatched junction bases: 7. The CDR3 coding sequence is TGCGCCAGCAGCTCAAGGACAGGGCGTGAAGAGACCCAGTACTTC. Protein product: CASSSRTGREETQYF.

The V gene is TRBV7-7, the J gene TRBJ2-5, with no clear D. From germline, CDR1 is SSHAT and CDR2 FNYEAQ (reference sequence). V was pared by 5 bases and J by 3 bases, with 16 bases between. This CDR3 has 15 residues. Here the CDR3 DNA reads TGTGCCAGCAGCCCTATGTGGCACAGCGAAGAGACCCAGTACTTC. The encoded protein is CASSPMWHSEETQYF.

The gene calls are TRBV11-3 and TRBJ1-1; TRBD1 aligns across 12 bases. The junction had 8 bases not matched to a gene; V was cut back by 5 bases and J by 4 bases. Germline-derived CDR1 and CDR2 are SGHNT and YENEEA. This CDR3 has 16 amino acids. In DNA form, the CDR3 reads TGTGCCAGCAGCCTGGGACAGGGGGCGCGTGGCACTGAAGCTTTCTTT. Translation: CASSLGQGARGTEAFF.

This chain connects TRBV15 to TRBJ1-1, with a weak D call TRBD1 (5 bases). This CDR3 has 16 residues. Germline values: CDR1 LNHNV, CDR2 YYDKDF (reference sequence). Trimming left V 2 bases short and J 2 bases short, with 15 bases between. CDR3 in DNA: TGTGCCACCAGCAGATCCGGGGACGTTGGAAACACTGAAGCTTTCTTT. Translation gives CATSRSGDVGNTEAFF.

The genes are TRBV6-8 and TRBJ1-1; tentatively, D is TRBD1 (5 bases). V lost 5 bases and J 5 bases, leaving 9 bases between the germline ends. The CDR3 totals 12 residues. The germline V gene has CDR1 MNHGY and CDR2 SAAAGT. DNA of the CDR3: TGTGCCAGCAGTGTGTGGGGGACTGAAGCTTTCTTT. This encodes CASSVWGTEAFF.

The chain carries TRBV30 and TRBJ1-5, with 10 bases lining up with TRBD1. The V gene end was trimmed by 1 base and the J gene end by 4 bases; junction bases not matched to a gene: 10. The CDR3 totals 17 residues. CDR1 and CDR2 (germline): GTSNPN, SVGIG (reference sequence). In DNA form, the CDR3 reads TGTGCCTGGAGTGAGGACAGGGGGGGTTTGGGTAATCAGCCCCAGCATTTT. Translating gives CAWSEDRGGLGNQPQHF.

This clone was seen just once. The V and J genes are TRBV29-1 and TRBJ2-2, with 8 bases matching TRBD2. V dropped 4 bases and J dropped 0; count of bases not matched to a gene: 4. This CDR3 region has 15 residues. CDR1 and CDR2 from the germline V gene are SQVTM and ANQGSEA. In DNA form, the CDR3 reads TGCAGCGTTGTGAGCGGGGGAACGAACACCGGGGAGCTGTTTTTT. It is translated as CSVVSGGTNTGELFF.

This chain connects TRBV11-3 to TRBJ2-5; weak D call: TRBD2 (6 bases). V lost 1 base and J 2 bases, leaving 11 bases between the germline ends. Germline V CDR1 and CDR2: SGHNT, YENEEA. The CDR3 covers 15 residues. Here the CDR3 reads CASSLGDSSQETQYF. CDR3 nucleotide sequence: TGTGCCAGCAGCTTAGGGGACTCCTCTCAAGAGACCCAGTACTTC.

The rearrangement links TRBV11-3 to TRBJ2-7; tentative D call: TRBD1 (6 bases). The CDR3 consists of 14 residues. V was trimmed by 4 bases and J by 2 bases, leaving 12 bases between them. CDR1 is SGHNT, CDR2 YENEEA, per germline. CDR3 nucleotide sequence: TGTGCCAGCAGCTACGGACAGTCGACCTACGAGCAGTACTTC. Its protein is CASSYGQSTYEQYF.

This chain connects TRBV4-1 to TRBJ2-7; 8 nucleotides align to TRBD1. This CDR3 comprises 15 residues. The J segment lost 0 bases and the V segment lost 1 base, leaving 2 bases of the junction unmatched. CDR1 is MGHRA and CDR2 is YSYEKL in the germline V gene. The CDR3 sequence: CASSQVGQVSYEQYF. In DNA form, the CDR3 reads TGCGCCAGCAGCCAAGTGGGACAGGTCTCCTACGAGCAGTACTTC.

V gene TRBV29-1 combines with J gene TRBJ2-3; D uncertain. CDR3 length equals 15 residues. The V end was cut by 7 bases, the J end by 0 bases, with 17 bases between. Germline loops: CDR1 SQVTM, CDR2 ANQGSEA. The CDR3 here is CSALRAITSTDTQYF. The CDR3 nucleotides read TGCAGCGCCCTACGGGCAATAACTAGCACAGATACGCAGTATTTT.

The V call is TRBV6-8, the J call TRBJ1-2; D may be TRBD1 (5 bases). The CDR3 length is 14 residues. Trimming shortened V by 7 bases and J by 1 base, and 13 bases separated the two germline ends. The germline V gene encodes CDR1 MNHGY and CDR2 SAAAGT. CDR3 sequence: CASTSGAHNYGYTF. The CDR3, as DNA: TGTGCCAGCACGAGCGGGGCCCATAACTATGGCTACACCTTC.

V usage is TRBV6-8 and J usage is TRBJ1-1; the D gene is possibly TRBD1 (5 bases). The germline gives CDR1 MNHGY, CDR2 SAAAGT. Trimming cost V 4 bases and J 0 bases, with 9 bases left between them. CDR3 length equals 14 residues. The CDR3 region has the DNA TGTGCCAGCAGTTCGCGACAGATGAACACTGAAGCTTTCTTT. Translating it yields CASSSRQMNTEAFF.

This clone was seen a handful of times. The genes are TRBV11-3 and TRBJ2-3, with D tentatively TRBD1 (6 bases). CDR1 is SGHNT and CDR2 is YENEEA in the germline V gene. V lost 5 bases and J lost 1, with 13 bases in between. This CDR3 is built from 15 residues. DNA for the CDR3: TGTGCCAGCAGCAACCGGGACATTCGCACAGATACGCAGTATTTT. Translating gives CASSNRDIRTDTQYF.

V gene TRBV18 combines with J gene TRBJ2-7, with TRBD1 matching 7 bases. Germline V gene data show CDR1 as KGHSH and CDR2 as LQKENI. Unmatched junction bases numbered 5, after V lost 2 bases and J lost 4 bases. The CDR3 sequence is 14 residues long. CDR3 in DNA: TGTGCCAGCTCACCAGAGGGGGCGCGGTACGAGCAGTACTTC. Translating it yields CASSPEGARYEQYF.